This TCR beta chain was observed in a study of cytomegalovirus exposure and HLA in healthy donors. Study-level findings and limits: The tendency of first-cohort TCR clusters to co-occur in the roughly 110 validation repertoires was identified by a subsequent analysis.

The donors were members of the validation cohort comprising over 90 subjects, separate from the approximately 630-subject first cohort. The CDR3 runs to 15 residues. Germline V gives CDR1 MNHEY, CDR2 SVGAGI. The V and J ends lost 6 bases and 5 bases, in that order; junction bases with no gene match: 11. About this clone itself: Its antigen is unknown.

Libraries were prepared by immunoSEQ multiplex PCR; TCRdb keeps only in-frame clonotypes and omits some of them. The table has around 71,000 clones, over 85% seen once. The chain joins TRBV6-5 to TRBJ2-7; 9 bases agree with TRBD1. The sample comprised PBMCs. The sequence came from a man younger than 30 in good health and CMV-seropositive. CDR3 amino acids: CASRSSGTGRHEQYF. The CDR3 nucleotides are TGTGCCAGCAGATCCTCCGGGACAGGGCGCCACGAGCAGTACTTC.